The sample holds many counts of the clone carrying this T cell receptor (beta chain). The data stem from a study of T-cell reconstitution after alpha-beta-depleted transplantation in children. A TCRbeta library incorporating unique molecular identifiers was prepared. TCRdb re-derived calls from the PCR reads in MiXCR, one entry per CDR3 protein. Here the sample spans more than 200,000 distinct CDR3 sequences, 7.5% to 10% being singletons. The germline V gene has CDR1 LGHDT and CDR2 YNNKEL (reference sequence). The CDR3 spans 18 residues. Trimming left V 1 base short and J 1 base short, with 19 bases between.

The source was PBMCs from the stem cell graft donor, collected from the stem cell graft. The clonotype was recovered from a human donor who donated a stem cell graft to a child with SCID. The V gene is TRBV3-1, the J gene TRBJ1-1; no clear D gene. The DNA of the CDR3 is TGTGCCAGCAGCCAAGCTGGGCTCGGGGTTATGTGGAACACTGAAGCTTTCTTT. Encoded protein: CASSQAGLGVMWNTEAFF.